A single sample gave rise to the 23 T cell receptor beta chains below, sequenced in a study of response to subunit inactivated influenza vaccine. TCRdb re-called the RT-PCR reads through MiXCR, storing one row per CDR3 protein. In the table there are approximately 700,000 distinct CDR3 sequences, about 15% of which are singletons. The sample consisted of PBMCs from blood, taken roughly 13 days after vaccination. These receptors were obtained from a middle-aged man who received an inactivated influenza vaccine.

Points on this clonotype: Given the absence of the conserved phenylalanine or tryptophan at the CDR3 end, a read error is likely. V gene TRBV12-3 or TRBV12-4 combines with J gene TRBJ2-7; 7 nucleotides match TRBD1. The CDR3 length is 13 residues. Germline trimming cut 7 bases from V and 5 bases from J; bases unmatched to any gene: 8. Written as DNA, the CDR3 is TGTGCCAGCAAAGGGGGCGGAGATGACGAGCAGTACTTA. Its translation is CASKGGGDDEQYL.

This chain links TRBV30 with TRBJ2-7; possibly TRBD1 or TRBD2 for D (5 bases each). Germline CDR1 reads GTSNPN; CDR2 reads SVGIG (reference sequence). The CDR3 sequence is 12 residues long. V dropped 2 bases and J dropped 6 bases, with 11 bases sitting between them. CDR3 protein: CAWSRGPVEQYF. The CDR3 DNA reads TGTGCCTGGAGTAGGGGACCGGTCGAGCAGTACTTC.

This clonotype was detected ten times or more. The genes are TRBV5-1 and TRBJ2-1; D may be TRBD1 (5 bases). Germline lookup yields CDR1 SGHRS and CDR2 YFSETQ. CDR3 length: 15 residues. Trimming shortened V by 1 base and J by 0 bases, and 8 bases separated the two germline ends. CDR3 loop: CASSLLTGSYNEQFF. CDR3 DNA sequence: TGCGCCAGCAGCTTGCTCACAGGCTCCTACAATGAGCAGTTCTTC.

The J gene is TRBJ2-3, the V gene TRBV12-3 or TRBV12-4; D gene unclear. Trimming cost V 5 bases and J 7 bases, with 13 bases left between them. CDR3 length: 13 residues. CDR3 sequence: CASSRLTPHTQYF. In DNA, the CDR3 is TGTGCCAGCAGTCGTCTAACCCCCCATACGCAGTATTTT.

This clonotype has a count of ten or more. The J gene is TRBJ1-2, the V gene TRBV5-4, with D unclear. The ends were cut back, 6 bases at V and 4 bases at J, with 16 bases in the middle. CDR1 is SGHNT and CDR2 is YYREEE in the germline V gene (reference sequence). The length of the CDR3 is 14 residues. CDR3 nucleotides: TGTGCCAGCACCATTACCGAGGCGGCCTATGGCTACACCTTC. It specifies CASTITEAAYGYTF.

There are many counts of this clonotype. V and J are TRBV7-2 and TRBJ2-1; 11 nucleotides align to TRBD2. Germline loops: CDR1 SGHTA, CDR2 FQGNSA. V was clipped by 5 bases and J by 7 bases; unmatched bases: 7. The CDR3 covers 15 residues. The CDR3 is CASSLLAGGSNEQFF. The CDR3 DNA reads TGTGCCAGCAGCCTATTAGCGGGGGGGTCAAATGAGCAGTTCTTC.

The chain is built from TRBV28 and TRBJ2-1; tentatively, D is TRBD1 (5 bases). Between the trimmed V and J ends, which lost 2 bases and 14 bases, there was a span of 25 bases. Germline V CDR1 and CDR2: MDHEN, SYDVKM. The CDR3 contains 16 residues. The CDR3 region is CASSLAPTTMSREKFF. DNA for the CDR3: TGTGCCAGCAGTTTAGCGCCTACTACAATGAGCAGGGAAAAGTTCTTC. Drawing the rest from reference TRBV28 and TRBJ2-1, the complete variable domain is DVKVTQSSRYLVKRTGEKVFLECVQDMDHENMFWYRQDPGLGLRLIYFSYDVKMKEKGDIPEGYSVSREKKERFSLILESASTNQTSMYLCASSLAPTTMSREKFFGPGTRLTVL.

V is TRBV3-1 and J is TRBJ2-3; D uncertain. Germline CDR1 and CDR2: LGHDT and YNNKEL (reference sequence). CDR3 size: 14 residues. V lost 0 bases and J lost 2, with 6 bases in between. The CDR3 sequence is CASSQEKDTDTQYF. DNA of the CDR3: TGTGCCAGCAGCCAAGAGAAGGACACAGATACGCAGTATTTT.

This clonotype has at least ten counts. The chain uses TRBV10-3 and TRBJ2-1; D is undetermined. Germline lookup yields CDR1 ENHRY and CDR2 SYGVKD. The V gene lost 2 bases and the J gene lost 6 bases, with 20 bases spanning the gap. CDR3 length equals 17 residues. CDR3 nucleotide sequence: TGTGCCATCAGTGAGCCAAAGGGTGCCCCAGCCGTCAATGAGCAGTTCTTC. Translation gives CAISEPKGAPAVNEQFF.

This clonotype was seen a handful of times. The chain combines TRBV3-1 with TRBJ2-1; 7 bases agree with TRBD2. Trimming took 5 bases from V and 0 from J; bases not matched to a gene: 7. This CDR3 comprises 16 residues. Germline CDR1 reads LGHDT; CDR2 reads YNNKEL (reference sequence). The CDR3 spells CASSGPSGPSYNEQFF. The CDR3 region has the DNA TGTGCCAGCAGCGGTCCTAGCGGCCCCTCCTACAATGAGCAGTTCTTC.

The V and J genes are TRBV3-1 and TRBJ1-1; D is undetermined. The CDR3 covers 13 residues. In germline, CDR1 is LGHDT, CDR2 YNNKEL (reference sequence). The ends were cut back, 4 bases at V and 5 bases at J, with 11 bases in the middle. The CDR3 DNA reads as TGTGCCAGCAGCCTGGGAGTGTGGACTGAAGCTTTCTTT. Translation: CASSLGVWTEAFF.

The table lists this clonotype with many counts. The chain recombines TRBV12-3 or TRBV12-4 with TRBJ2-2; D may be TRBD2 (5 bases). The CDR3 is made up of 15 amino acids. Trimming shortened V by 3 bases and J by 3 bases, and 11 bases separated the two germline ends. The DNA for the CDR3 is TGTGCCAGCAGTTTTGGACTTATAGACACCGGGGAGCTGTTTTTT. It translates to CASSFGLIDTGELFF.

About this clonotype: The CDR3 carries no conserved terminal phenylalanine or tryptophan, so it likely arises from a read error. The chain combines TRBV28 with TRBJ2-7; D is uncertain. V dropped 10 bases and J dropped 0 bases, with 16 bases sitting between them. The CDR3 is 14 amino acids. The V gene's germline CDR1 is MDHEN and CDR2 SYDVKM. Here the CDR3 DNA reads TGTGCCACCCGTTCTATACCCCGCTCCTACGAGCAGTACCTC. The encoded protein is CATRSIPRSYEQYL.

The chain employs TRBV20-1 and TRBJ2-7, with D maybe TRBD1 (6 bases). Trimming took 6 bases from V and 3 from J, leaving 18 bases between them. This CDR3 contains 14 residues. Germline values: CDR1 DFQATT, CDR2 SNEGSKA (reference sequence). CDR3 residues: CSAKNPGQLYEQYF. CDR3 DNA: TGCAGTGCCAAAAACCCAGGACAGCTCTACGAGCAGTACTTC.

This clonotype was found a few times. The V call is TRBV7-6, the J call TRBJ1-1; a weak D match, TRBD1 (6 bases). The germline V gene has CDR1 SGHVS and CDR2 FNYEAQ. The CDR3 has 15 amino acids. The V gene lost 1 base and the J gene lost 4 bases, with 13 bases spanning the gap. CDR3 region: CASSLGGGAVTEAFF. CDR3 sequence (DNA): TGTGCCAGCAGCTTAGGAGGGGGGGCCGTCACTGAAGCTTTCTTT.

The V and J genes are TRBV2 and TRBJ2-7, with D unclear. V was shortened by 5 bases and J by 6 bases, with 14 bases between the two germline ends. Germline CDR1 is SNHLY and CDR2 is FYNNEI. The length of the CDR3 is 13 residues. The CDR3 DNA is TGTGCCAGCAGTAGTGTGGCGGCCTTCGAGCAGTACTTC. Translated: CASSSVAAFEQYF. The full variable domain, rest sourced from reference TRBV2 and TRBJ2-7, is EPEVTQTPSHQVTQMGQEVILRCVPISNHLYFYWYRQILGQKVEFLVSFYNNEISEKSEIFDDQFSVERPDGSNFTLKIRSTKLEDSAMYFCASSSVAAFEQYFGPGTRLTVT.

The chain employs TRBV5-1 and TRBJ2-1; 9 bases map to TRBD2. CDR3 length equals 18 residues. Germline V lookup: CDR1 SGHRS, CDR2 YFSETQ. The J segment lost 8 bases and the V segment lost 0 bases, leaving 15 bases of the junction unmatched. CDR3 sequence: CASSLARASGILGDEQFF. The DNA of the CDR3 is TGCGCCAGCAGCTTGGCCAGGGCTAGCGGGATCTTGGGCGATGAGCAGTTCTTC.

The CDR3: CATSRGQGMETQYF. CDR3 nucleotides: TGTGCCACCAGCAGAGGTCAGGGGATGGAGACCCAGTACTTC. The rearrangement joins TRBV15 to TRBJ2-5; D is perhaps TRBD1 (6 bases). The germline V gene has CDR1 LNHNV and CDR2 YYDKDF (reference sequence). The CDR3 has 14 residues. V lost 1 base, J lost 5 bases, and 11 bases lay in between.

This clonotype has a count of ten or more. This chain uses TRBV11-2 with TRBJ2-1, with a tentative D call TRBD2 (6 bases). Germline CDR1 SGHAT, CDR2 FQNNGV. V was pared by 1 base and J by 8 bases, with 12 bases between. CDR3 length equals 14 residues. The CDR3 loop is CASSLAPGGDEQFF. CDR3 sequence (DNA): TGTGCCAGCAGCTTAGCACCAGGCGGGGATGAGCAGTTCTTC. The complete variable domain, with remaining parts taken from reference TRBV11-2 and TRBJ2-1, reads EAGVAQSPRYKIIEKRQSVAFWCNPISGHATLYWYQQILGQGPKLLIQFQNNGVVDDSQLPKDRFSAERLKGVDSTLKIQPAKLEDSAVYLCASSLAPGGDEQFFGPGTRLTVL.

This CDR3 is CAIKDRDNEQFF. The CDR3 bases are TGTGCCATCAAGGACAGGGACAATGAGCAGTTCTTC. The chain employs TRBV10-3 and TRBJ2-1, with 8 bases lining up with TRBD1. Germline CDR1 and CDR2: ENHRY and SYGVKD. The V and J ends lost 7 bases and 5 bases, in that order; junction bases with no gene match: 1. This CDR3 is 12 amino acids long.

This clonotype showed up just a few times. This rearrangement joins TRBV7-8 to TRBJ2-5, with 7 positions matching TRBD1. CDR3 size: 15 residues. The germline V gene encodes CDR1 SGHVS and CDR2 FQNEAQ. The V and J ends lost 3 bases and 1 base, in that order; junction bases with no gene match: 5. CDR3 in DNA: TGTGCCAGCAGCTTTAACGACAGGGTCCAAGAGACCCAGTACTTC. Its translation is CASSFNDRVQETQYF.

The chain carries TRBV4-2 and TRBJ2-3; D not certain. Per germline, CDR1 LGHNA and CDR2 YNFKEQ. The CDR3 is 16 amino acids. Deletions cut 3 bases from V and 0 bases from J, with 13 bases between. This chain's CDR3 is CASSHGFTTSTDTQYF. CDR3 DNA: TGTGCCAGCAGCCATGGCTTCACGACTAGCACAGATACGCAGTATTTT.

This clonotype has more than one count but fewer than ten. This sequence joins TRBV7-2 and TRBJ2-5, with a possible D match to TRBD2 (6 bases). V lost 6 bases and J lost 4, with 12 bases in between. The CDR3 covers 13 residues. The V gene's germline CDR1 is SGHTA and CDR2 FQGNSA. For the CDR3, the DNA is TGTGCCAGCAGGAGTCCGGGACTAGAGACCCAGTACTTC. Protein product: CASRSPGLETQYF. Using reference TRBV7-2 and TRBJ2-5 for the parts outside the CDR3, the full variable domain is GAGVSQSPSNKVTEKGKDVELRCDPISGHTALYWYRQSLGQGLEFLIYFQGNSAPDKSGLPSDRFSAERTGGSVSTLTIQRTQQEDSAVYLCASRSPGLETQYFGPGTRLLVL.